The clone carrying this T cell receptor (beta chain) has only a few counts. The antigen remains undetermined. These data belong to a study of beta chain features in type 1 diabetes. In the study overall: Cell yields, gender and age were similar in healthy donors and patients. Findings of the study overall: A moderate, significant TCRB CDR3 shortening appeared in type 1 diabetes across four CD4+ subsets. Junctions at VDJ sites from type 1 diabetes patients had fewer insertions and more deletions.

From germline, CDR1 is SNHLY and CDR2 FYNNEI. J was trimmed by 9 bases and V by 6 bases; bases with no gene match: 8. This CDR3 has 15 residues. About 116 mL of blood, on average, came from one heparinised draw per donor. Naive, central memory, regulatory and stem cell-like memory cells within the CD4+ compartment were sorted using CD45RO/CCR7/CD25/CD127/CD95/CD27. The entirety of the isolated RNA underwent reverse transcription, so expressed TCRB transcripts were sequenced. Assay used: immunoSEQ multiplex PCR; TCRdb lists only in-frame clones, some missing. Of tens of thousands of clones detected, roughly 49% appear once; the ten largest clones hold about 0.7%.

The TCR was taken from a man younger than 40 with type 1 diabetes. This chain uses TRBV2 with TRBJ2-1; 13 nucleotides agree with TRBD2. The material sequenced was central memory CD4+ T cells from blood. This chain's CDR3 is CASRPTSGGATEQFF. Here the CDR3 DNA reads TGTGCCAGCAGGCCTACTAGCGGGGGGGCCACTGAGCAGTTCTTC.